These 14 T cell receptor beta chains share one sample of origin, sequenced in a study of T cells in Graves' hyperthyroidism and ophthalmopathy (dated by TCRdb to about 2019). Libraries were prepared through multiplex PCR. Sequenced on an Illumina HiSeq 2000. Amplification of TCR beta CDR3 regions was carried out from RNA transcripts. The first round of RT-PCR for the TCR CDR3 was performed with the HTBI primer set and the Qiagen OneStep RT-PCR kit. In TCRdb, the public reads were trimmed at Q25 with fastp and aligned with MiXCR, with productive beta chains retained. Here each entry gathers all rows of one CDR3 protein and keeps the most common genes and DNA. The sample table contains hundreds of thousands of distinct CDR3 sequences; only one count was recorded for over 35% of them. The top ten hold 7.5% to 9.5% of the sample. The sample was blood. The receptors originated from a man between 18 and 35 years old with Graves' hyperthyroidism.

This clonotype was observed a handful of times. The chain links TRBV29-1 to TRBJ2-2, with TRBD2 identical over 10 bases. CDR1 is SQVTM, CDR2 ANQGSEA, per germline. With V trimmed by 6 bases and J by 6 bases, 7 bases remained unmatched. This CDR3 is 14 amino acids long. CDR3 DNA: TGCAGCGTGGGGGGGGGACTAGCGTCCGGGGAGCTGTTTTTT. Protein sequence: CSVGGGLASGELFF.

The J gene is TRBJ2-3, the V gene TRBV19; possibly TRBD1 or TRBD2 for D (5 bases each). In germline, CDR1 is LNHDA, CDR2 SQIVND (reference sequence). The CDR3 runs to 14 residues. V dropped 3 bases and J dropped 2 bases, with 9 bases sitting between them. Here the CDR3 reads CASSMTDYTDTQYF. The CDR3, as DNA: TGTGCCAGTAGTATGACAGACTACACAGATACGCAGTATTTT.

As for this clonotype: Given a much more abundant clone one base away, this may be a read error. The J gene is TRBJ1-5, the V gene TRBV7-2; no reliable D call. There are 14 residues in the CDR3. CDR1 and CDR2 (germline): SGHTA, FQGNSA. CDR3 sequence: CASSLQDSNQSQHF. The CDR3 nucleotides read TGTGCCAGCAGCTTACAGGATAGCAATCAGTCCCAGCATTTT.

This clonotype has a handful of counts. The genes are TRBV20-1 and TRBJ2-2, with 8 bases fitting TRBD2. This CDR3 contains 15 residues. The J segment lost 6 bases and the V segment lost 3 bases, leaving 9 bases of the junction unmatched. Per germline, CDR1 DFQATT and CDR2 SNEGSKA (reference sequence). The CDR3: CSASLGLVVPGELFF. CDR3 in DNA: TGCAGTGCTAGTTTGGGACTAGTCGTTCCCGGGGAGCTGTTTTTT.

On this clonotype itself: A far larger clone is just one base off, so this is likely a read error. The chain employs TRBV5-1 and TRBJ2-7, with a weak D call TRBD1 (5 bases). CDR1 is SGHRS and CDR2 is YFSETQ in the germline V gene. The CDR3 runs 13 residues. Here the CDR3 reads CASNLPGSYEQYF. The DNA for the CDR3 is TGCGCCAGCAACTTGCCAGGGTCCTACGAGCAGTACTTC.

The V call is TRBV9, the J call TRBJ2-7, with D possibly matching TRBD1 (6 bases). The CDR3 consists of 13 residues. Looked up from germline, CDR1 is SGDLS and CDR2 is YYNGEE. The germline V and J ends were trimmed by 4 bases and 5 bases, with 13 bases remaining between them. The CDR3 DNA sequence: TGTGCCAGCAGCCCCAGTCAGGGGAACGAGCAGTACTTC. Translated: CASSPSQGNEQYF.

The count of this clonotype is one. This chain joins TRBV25-1 and TRBJ1-1, with TRBD1 matching over 7 bases. The CDR3 sequence is 17 residues long. After removal of 6 bases from V and 3 bases from J, the junction contained 16 bases not matched to a gene. CDR1 MGHDK and CDR2 SYGVNS come from the germline V gene. The chain's CDR3 is CASSLDLPRGTDTEAFF. CDR3 coding DNA: TGTGCCAGCAGCTTGGATCTGCCCAGGGGGACCGACACTGAAGCTTTCTTT.

The V and J genes are TRBV9 and TRBJ1-4, with TRBD1 identical over 8 bases. CDR1 and CDR2 (germline): SGDLS, YYNGEE. The CDR3 length is 19 residues. V lost 4 bases to trimming and J lost 2 bases; unmatched junction nucleotides: 16. CDR3 loop: CASSPIDTGGKRTNEKLFF. For the CDR3, the DNA is TGTGCCAGCAGCCCAATCGATACAGGGGGGAAAAGGACTAATGAAAAACTGTTTTTT.

In its sample, this clonotype was seen a few times. V gene TRBV5-4 combines with J gene TRBJ1-1, with TRBD1 identical over 8 bases. This CDR3 is 14 amino acids long. Germline trimming cut 3 bases from V and 6 bases from J; bases unmatched to any gene: 7. Germline lookup yields CDR1 SGHNT and CDR2 YYREEE (reference sequence). For the CDR3, the DNA is TGTGCCAGCAGCTCAGGGGGCGAAGTCCCTGAAGCTTTCTTT. Its protein is CASSSGGEVPEAFF.

V and J are TRBV6-5 and TRBJ2-5; 10 bases fit TRBD2. Germline V lookup: CDR1 MNHEY, CDR2 SVGAGI. The junction had 11 bases not matched to a gene; V was cut back by 6 bases and J by 7 bases. This CDR3 has 15 amino acids. In DNA form, the CDR3 reads TGTGCCAGCAGCTTAGCGGGGGGCCGCCAGGGGACCCAGTACTTC. It yields the protein CASSLAGGRQGTQYF.

The V call is TRBV19, the J call TRBJ1-1, with D perhaps matching TRBD1 (5 bases). Germline V lookup: CDR1 LNHDA, CDR2 SQIVND (reference sequence). Trimming stripped 1 base from V and 6 bases from J, with 12 bases between. The CDR3 sequence is 14 residues long. The CDR3 reads CASSIARSGPEAFF. The CDR3 coding sequence is TGTGCCAGTAGTATAGCTCGATCGGGGCCTGAAGCTTTCTTT. The full variable domain, in which reference TRBV19 and TRBJ1-1 provide the parts outside the CDR3, is DGGITQSPKYLFRKEGQNVTLSCEQNLNHDAMYWYRQDPGQGLRLIYYSQIVNDFQKGDIAEGYSVSREKKESFPLTVTSAQKNPTAFYLCASSIARSGPEAFFGQGTRLTVV.

The rearrangement uses TRBV7-2 and TRBJ2-7; 10 positions agree with TRBD1. The V segment lost 2 bases and the J segment 6 bases; nucleotides outside the gene matches: 13. This CDR3 has 17 amino acids. CDR1 is SGHTA, CDR2 FQGNSA, per germline. The CDR3 DNA follows: TGTGCCAGCAGCTTATTCCCCCGGGACAGGGGTTTCGGCGAGCAGTACTTC. Its protein product is CASSLFPRDRGFGEQYF.

This clonotype was observed at least ten times. The rearrangement links TRBV24-1 to TRBJ2-6; weak D call: TRBD1 (6 bases). V was pared by 7 bases and J by 0 bases, with 6 bases between. The CDR3 extends over 14 amino acids. In germline, CDR1 is KGHDR, CDR2 SFDVKD. CDR3: CATRQGSGANVLTF. Written as DNA, the CDR3 is TGTGCCACCAGACAGGGCTCTGGGGCCAACGTCCTGACTTTC.

This clonotype was detected ten times or more. The CDR3 loop reads CSVVPASNYGYTF. The CDR3 coding sequence is TGCAGCGTTGTCCCGGCCAGTAACTATGGCTACACCTTC. The chain has TRBV29-1 and TRBJ1-2; no firm D call. Germline loops: CDR1 SQVTM, CDR2 ANQGSEA. Deletions cut 4 bases from V and 1 base from J, with 10 bases between. This CDR3 region has 13 residues.